This is a list of T cell receptor beta chains from one sample in a study of CD8 T cells in ankylosing spondylitis. Via MiXCR, TCRdb re-called the 5' RACE reads, giving one row per CDR3 protein. Among about 510,000 distinct CDR3 sequences listed, approximately 5.3% were seen once. The sequenced sample consisted of blood, either unsorted or a sorted T cell fraction (not recorded which). The receptors originated from a male donor with ankylosing spondylitis. Both conserved end residues are part of each CDR3. The D gene is left open where the match is weak. Some rows have no size entry. The others give once, few or many, or a class for an expanded clone.

13 TRBJ1-1 - - TRBV19 TGTGCCAGTAGTACCAGAGCGGTCACTGAAGCTTTCTTT CASSTRAVTEAFF
11 TRBJ2-5 few TRBD1 TRBV5-1 TGCGCCAGCAGCCCGGACAGGGCCCAGTACTTC CASSPDRAQYF
16 TRBJ2-1 - TRBD1 TRBV4-2 TGTGCCAGCAGCCGGGGACAGGCGATCTCCTACAATGAGCAGTTCTTC CASSRGQAISYNEQFF
15 TRBJ2-1 many - TRBV29-1 TGCAGCGTTGAAGAAGGGCATCCTCCGGGGAATGAGCAGTTCTTC CSVEEGHPPGNEQFF
16 TRBJ2-3 few TRBD1 TRBV3-1 TGTGCCAGCAGCCTCTGGGACAGGGGGTATGGAGATACGCAGTATTTT CASSLWDRGYGDTQYF
17 TRBJ2-4 few TRBD2 TRBV7-9 TGTGCCAGCAGCCCCCGGACTAGCGGGAGGCCCCAAAACATTCAGTACTTC CASSPRTSGRPQNIQYF
16 TRBJ1-1 many TRBD1 TRBV6-1 TGTGCCAGCAGGGGACAGAAGAATTCCATGAACACTGAAGCTTTCTTT CASRGQKNSMNTEAFF
16 TRBJ1-1 many TRBD1 TRBV24-1 TGTGCCACCAGTGACCCCAGACAGGGGAGCGGCGTTGAAGCTTTCTTT CATSDPRQGSGVEAFF
13 TRBJ1-1 many TRBD1 TRBV13 TGTGCCAGCAGCTCGGCCACAGGGGCTGAAGCTTTCTTT CASSSATGAEAFF
14 TRBJ2-1 few - TRBV20-1 TGCAGTGCTAGGACCACCCAGATTTACAATGAGCAGTTCTTC CSARTTQIYNEQFF
15 TRBJ2-1 few TRBD2 TRBV29-1 TGCAGCGTTATACTAGCGACTACTTTCGACAATGAGCAGTTCTTC CSVILATTFDNEQFF
12 TRBJ1-2 many - TRBV5-6 TGTGCCAGCAGCACAGGAGACAGGATGCCCACCTTC CASSTGDRMPTF
17 TRBJ1-1 many - TRBV5-1 TGCGCCAGCAGCTTGGGATCGGCAGGGGCTCGAATCACTGAAGCTTTCTTT CASSLGSAGARITEAFF
16 TRBJ2-5 many - TRBV5-5 TGTGCCAGCAGCTCCAGGGTCTACGGAGGGGAAGAGACCCAGTACTTC CASSSRVYGGEETQYF
12 TRBJ1-1 many - TRBV20-1 TGCAGTGCTAGTCGCATGAACAGGGAAGCTTTCTTT CSASRMNREAFF
14 TRBJ1-6 many - TRBV20-1 TGCAGTGCTACCGAGAGCTCCTATAATTCACCCCTCCACTTT CSATESSYNSPLHF
12 TRBJ2-3 many - TRBV28 TGTGCCAGCGGTCGCCCGGCAGATACGCAGTATTTT CASGRPADTQYF
19 TRBJ1-5 many - TRBV6-2/TRBV6-3 TGTGCCAGCAGACGCCGGAACGTTCGGGGGCCTTATAGCAATCAGCCCCAGCATTTT CASRRRNVRGPYSNQPQHF
18 TRBJ2-5 many - TRBV6-2/TRBV6-3 TGTGCCAGCAGTTACTCGAAAACGACAGGGACTTACCAAGAGACCCAGTACTTC CASSYSKTTGTYQETQYF
16 TRBJ2-1 many TRBD1 TRBV6-2/TRBV6-3 TGTGCCAGCAGCCCTCTACAGGGGGCCTCCTACAATGAGCAGTTCTTC CASSPLQGASYNEQFF
17 TRBJ2-7 - - TRBV4-3 TGCGCCAGCAGCCAAGATGTGGGGGGATCGGGGGTTGGCGAGCAGTACTTC CASSQDVGGSGVGEQYF
16 TRBJ2-5 many - TRBV4-3 TGCGCCAGCAGCCAACACATCTGGGGCGACCAAGAGACCCAGTACTTC CASSQHIWGDQETQYF
13 TRBJ2-2 few TRBD2 TRBV30 TGTGCCTGGAGTGTAGGGAGGGCCGGGGAGCTGTTTTTT CAWSVGRAGELFF
14 TRBJ2-3 few - TRBV7-2 TGTGCCAGCAGCCGGTACTCAAGCACAGATACGCAGTATTTT CASSRYSSTDTQYF
15 TRBJ1-1 few - TRBV18 TGTGCCAGCTCACGACCAGGGCTCCAAGAAACTGAAGCTTTCTTT CASSRPGLQETEAFF
15 TRBJ1-5 many - TRBV28 TGTGCCAGCATCCGCGTCGGGGGGGCCCATCAGCCCCAGCATTTT CASIRVGGAHQPQHF
14 TRBJ2-7 - - TRBV7-9 TGTGCCACCAATCGACAGGACTACTCCTACGAGCAGTACTTC CATNRQDYSYEQYF
15 TRBJ1-5 many TRBD1 TRBV20-1 TGCAGTGCCAACCCGTCCGGGACAGAGAATCAGCCCCAGCATTTT CSANPSGTENQPQHF
13 TRBJ1-3 - - TRBV2 TGTGCCAGCAGTGATCGGGTCGTAAACACCATATATTTT CASSDRVVNTIYF
16 TRBJ2-5 - - TRBV27 TGTGCCAGCGGAGCAGGGTCTGCGGGACTCCAAGAGACCCAGTACTTC CASGAGSAGLQETQYF
15 TRBJ2-7 once TRBD2 TRBV5-6 TGTGCCAGCAGCTTTCCGACTAGCGGCTCCCACGAGCAGTACTTC CASSFPTSGSHEQYF
16 TRBJ2-1 many TRBD1 TRBV5-1 TGCGCCAGCAGCTTCCGACAGGGCAGCTCCTACAATGAGCAGTTCTTC CASSFRQGSSYNEQFF
15 TRBJ2-3 many - TRBV4-2 TGTGCCAGCAGCCAAGGGGGACGATACACAGATACGCAGTATTTT CASSQGGRYTDTQYF
14 TRBJ2-3 many TRBD2 TRBV20-1 TGCAGTGCTAGGGGAGCGTCGGGGGGAGATACGCAGTATTTT CSARGASGGDTQYF
14 TRBJ2-3 many - TRBV24-1 TGTGCCACCAGTGAACCGGGACTCACAGATACGCAGTATTTT CATSEPGLTDTQYF
15 TRBJ2-1 many TRBD2 TRBV12-3/TRBV12-4 TGTGCCAGCAGTTTAGGCGGGGGACCCCTAGGTGAGCAGTTCTTC CASSLGGGPLGEQFF
14 TRBJ2-3 many - TRBV7-7 TGTGCTAGCAGCCCCTGGGGGTCCACAGATACGCAGTATTTT CASSPWGSTDTQYF
16 TRBJ2-3 many - TRBV13 TGTGCCAGCAGCTCGGTAGTGCAGGGGAGGACAGATACGCAGTATTTT CASSSVVQGRTDTQYF
13 TRBJ1-2 many - TRBV20-1 TGCAGTGCGCAAGCAGTTCTTAACTATGGCTACACCTTC CSAQAVLNYGYTF
16 TRBJ2-3 many - TRBV20-1 TGCAGTGCTAGCGGGGCGGGGGCAGGGGGCACAGATACGCAGTATTTT CSASGAGAGGTDTQYF
13 TRBJ2-7 many - TRBV5-1 TGCGCCAGCAGCTTCGGGCATACCTACGAGCAGTACTTC CASSFGHTYEQYF
18 TRBJ1-6 many - TRBV27 TGTGCCAGCAGTTTATCGGCAGGGGCCCTTAGTATCGGCATACACCTCCACTTT CASSLSAGALSIGIHLHF
15 TRBJ2-1 many - TRBV11-3 TGTGCCAGCAGCTACGGGGCGGAGGGGGCATGGGAGCAGTTCTTC CASSYGAEGAWEQFF
12 TRBJ2-7 many - TRBV29-1 TGCAGCGTTGGGGGTCCCGGCTACGAGCAGTACTTC CSVGGPGYEQYF
17 TRBJ2-7 many TRBD2 TRBV7-6 TGTGCCAGCAGCTTAGGTTCCGGGACTAGCGGCCCCTACGAGCAGTACTTC CASSLGSGTSGPYEQYF
14 TRBJ1-2 many - TRBV7-8 TGTGCCAGCAGCTTAATTAGAGGGACATCCGGCTACACCTTC CASSLIRGTSGYTF